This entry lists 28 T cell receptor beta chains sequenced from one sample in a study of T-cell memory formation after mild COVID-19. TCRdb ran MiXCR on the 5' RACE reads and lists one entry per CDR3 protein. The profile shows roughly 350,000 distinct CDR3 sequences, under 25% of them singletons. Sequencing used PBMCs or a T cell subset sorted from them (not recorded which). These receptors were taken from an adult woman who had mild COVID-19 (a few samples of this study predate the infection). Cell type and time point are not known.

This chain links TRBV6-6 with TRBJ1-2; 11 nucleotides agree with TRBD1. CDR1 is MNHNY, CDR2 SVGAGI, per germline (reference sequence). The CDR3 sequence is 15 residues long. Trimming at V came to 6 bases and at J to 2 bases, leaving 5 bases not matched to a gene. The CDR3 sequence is CASRPRDRGNYGYTF. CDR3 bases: TGTGCCAGCAGGCCACGGGACAGGGGGAACTATGGCTACACCTTC.

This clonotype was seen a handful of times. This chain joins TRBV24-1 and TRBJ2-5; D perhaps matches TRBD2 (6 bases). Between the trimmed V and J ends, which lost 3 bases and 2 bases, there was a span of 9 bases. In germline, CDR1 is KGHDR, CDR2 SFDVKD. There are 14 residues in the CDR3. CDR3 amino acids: CATSDAGRQETQYF. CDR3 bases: TGTGCCACCAGTGATGCCGGGAGACAAGAGACCCAGTACTTC.

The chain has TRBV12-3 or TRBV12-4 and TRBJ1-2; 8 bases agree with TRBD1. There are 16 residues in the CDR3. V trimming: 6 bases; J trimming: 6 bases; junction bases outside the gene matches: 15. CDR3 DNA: TGTGCCAGCAGCACCCTGCGACAGGGGCCCCGGAATGGCTACACCTTC. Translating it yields CASSTLRQGPRNGYTF.

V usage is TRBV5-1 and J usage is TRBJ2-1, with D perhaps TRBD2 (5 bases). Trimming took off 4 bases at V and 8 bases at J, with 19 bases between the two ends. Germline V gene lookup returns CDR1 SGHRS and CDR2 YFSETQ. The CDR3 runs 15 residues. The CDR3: CASSTPTSSPDEQFF. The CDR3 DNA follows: TGCGCCAGCAGCACACCTACTAGTTCCCCAGATGAGCAGTTCTTC.

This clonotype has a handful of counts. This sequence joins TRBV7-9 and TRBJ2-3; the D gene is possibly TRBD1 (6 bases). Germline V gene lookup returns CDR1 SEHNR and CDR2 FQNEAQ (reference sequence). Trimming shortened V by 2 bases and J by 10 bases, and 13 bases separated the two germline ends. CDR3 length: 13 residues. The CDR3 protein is CASSLNPPGAQYF. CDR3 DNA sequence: TGTGCCAGCAGCTTAAACCCCCCAGGGGCGCAGTATTTT.

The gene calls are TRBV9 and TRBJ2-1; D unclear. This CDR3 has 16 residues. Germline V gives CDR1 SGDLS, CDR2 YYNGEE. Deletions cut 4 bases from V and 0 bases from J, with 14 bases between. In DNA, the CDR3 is TGTGCCAGCAGCCTGGAGTATTTGAGCTCCTACAATGAGCAGTTCTTC. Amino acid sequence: CASSLEYLSSYNEQFF.

The CDR3 bases are TGCGCCAGCAGCTTGCAGGCTAGCGGGGGGCGCACAGATACGCAGTATTTT. Amino acids: CASSLQASGGRTDTQYF. This chain links TRBV5-1 with TRBJ2-3; 11 bases align to TRBD2. V was pared by 1 base and J by 1 base, with 5 bases of the junction left unmatched. The CDR3 totals 17 residues. Germline V gene sequence: CDR1 SGHRS, CDR2 YFSETQ. Supplemented by reference TRBV5-1 and TRBJ2-3, the full variable domain reads KAGVTQTPRYLIKTRGQQVTLSCSPISGHRSVSWYQQTPGQGLQFLFEYFSETQRNKGNFPGRFSGRQFSNSRSEMNVSTLELGDSALYLCASSLQASGGRTDTQYFGPGTRLTVL.

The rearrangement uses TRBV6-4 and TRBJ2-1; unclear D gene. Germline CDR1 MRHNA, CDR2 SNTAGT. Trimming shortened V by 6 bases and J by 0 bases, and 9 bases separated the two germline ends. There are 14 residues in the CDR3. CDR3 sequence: CASRAPLSYNEQFF. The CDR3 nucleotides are TGTGCCAGCAGAGCCCCACTCTCCTACAATGAGCAGTTCTTC.

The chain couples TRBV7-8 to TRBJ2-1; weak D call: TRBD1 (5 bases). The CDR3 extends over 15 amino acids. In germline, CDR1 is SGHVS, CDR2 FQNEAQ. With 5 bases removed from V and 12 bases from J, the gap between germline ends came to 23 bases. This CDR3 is CASSPAWGSSSGQFF. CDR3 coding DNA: TGTGCCAGCAGCCCTGCCTGGGGCAGCTCTAGTGGGCAGTTCTTC.

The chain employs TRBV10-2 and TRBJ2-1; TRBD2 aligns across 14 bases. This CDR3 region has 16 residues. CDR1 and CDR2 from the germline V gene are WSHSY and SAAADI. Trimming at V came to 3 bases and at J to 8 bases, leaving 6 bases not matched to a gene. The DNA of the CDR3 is TGCGCCAGCAGTGAAGGGACTAGCGGGAGAGGGGATGAGCAGTTCTTC. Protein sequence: CASSEGTSGRGDEQFF.

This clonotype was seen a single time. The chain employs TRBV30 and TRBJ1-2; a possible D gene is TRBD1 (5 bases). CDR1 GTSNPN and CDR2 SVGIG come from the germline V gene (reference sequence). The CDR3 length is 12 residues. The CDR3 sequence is CATVRTVLGYTF. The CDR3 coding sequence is TGTGCGACAGTTAGGACGGTTCTTGGCTACACCTTC. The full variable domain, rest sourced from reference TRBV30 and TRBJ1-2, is SQTIHQWPATLVQPVGSPLSLECTVEGTSNPNLYWYRQAAGRGLQLLFYSVGIGQISSEVPQNLSASRPQDRQFILSSKKLLLSDSGFYLCATVRTVLGYTFGSGTRLTVV.

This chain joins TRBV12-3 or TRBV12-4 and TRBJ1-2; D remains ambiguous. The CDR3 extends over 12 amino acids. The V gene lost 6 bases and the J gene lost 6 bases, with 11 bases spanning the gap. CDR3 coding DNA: TGTGCCAGCAGCCCCGGCTTGGATGGCTACACCTTC. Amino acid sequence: CASSPGLDGYTF.

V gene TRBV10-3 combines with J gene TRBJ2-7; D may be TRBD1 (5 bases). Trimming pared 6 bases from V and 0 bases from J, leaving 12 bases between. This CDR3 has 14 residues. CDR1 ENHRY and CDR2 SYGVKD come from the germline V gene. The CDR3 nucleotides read TGTGCCATCAGGCGGACAATGAGCTCCTACGAGCAGTACTTC. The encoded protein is CAIRRTMSSYEQYF.

CDR3: CASSPPDRTRLAMDTQYF. CDR3 bases: TGTGCCAGCAGCCCCCCGGACAGGACGCGATTAGCGATGGATACGCAGTATTTT. V gene TRBV5-5 combines with J gene TRBJ2-3; 7 positions agree with TRBD1. Germline lookup yields CDR1 SGHKS and CDR2 YYEKEE (reference sequence). V dropped 4 bases and J dropped 6; count of bases not matched to a gene: 20. The CDR3 totals 18 residues. The full variable domain, completed using reference TRBV5-5 and TRBJ2-3, is DAGVTQSPTHLIKTRGQQVTLRCSPISGHKSVSWYQQVLGQGPQFIFQYYEKEERGRGNFPDRFSARQFPNYSSELNVNALLLGDSALYLCASSPPDRTRLAMDTQYFGPGTRLTVL.

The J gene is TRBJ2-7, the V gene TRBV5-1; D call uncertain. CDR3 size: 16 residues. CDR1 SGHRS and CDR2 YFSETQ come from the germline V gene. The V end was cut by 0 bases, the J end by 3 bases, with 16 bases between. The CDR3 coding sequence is TGCGCCAGCAGCTTGGAAGGCTTGGGCCTCGTCTACGAGCAGTACTTC. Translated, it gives CASSLEGLGLVYEQYF.

CDR3 protein: CSVGHGNSGANVLTF. The CDR3 DNA is TGCAGCGTTGGACATGGTAACTCTGGGGCCAACGTCCTGACTTTC. The chain is built from TRBV29-1 and TRBJ2-6; D remains ambiguous. Germline V gives CDR1 SQVTM, CDR2 ANQGSEA. The CDR3 is 15 amino acids. Trimming stripped 4 bases from V and 0 bases from J, with 10 bases between.

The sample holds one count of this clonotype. The CDR3 DNA is TGTGCCAGCGCCACAAGTTTAGGAAACACCATATATTTT. Encoded protein: CASATSLGNTIYF. This chain uses TRBV7-3 with TRBJ1-3; unclear D gene. The CDR3 contains 13 residues. The V gene lost 8 bases and the J gene lost 4 bases, with 12 bases spanning the gap. The germline CDR1 and CDR2 sequences are SGHTA and FQGTGA.

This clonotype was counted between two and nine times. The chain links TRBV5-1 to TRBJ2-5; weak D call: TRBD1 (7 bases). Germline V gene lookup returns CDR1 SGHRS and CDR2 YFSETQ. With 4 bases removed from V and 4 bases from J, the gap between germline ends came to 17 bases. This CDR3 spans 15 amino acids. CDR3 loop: CASSRRDSTGETQYF. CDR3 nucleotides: TGCGCCAGCAGCCGGCGGGACAGTACCGGAGAGACCCAGTACTTC.

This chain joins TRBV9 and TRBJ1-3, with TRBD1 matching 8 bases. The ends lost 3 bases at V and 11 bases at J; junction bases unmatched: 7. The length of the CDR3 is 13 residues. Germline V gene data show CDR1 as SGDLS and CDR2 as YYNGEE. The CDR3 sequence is CASSGGTGAPIYF. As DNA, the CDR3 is TGTGCCAGCAGCGGTGGGACAGGCGCACCCATATATTTT.

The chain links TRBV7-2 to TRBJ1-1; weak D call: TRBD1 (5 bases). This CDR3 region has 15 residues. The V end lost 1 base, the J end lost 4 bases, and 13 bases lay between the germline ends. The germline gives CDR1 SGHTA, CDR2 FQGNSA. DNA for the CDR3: TGTGCCAGCAGCTTAGATTCGGGGACGTCCACTGAAGCTTTCTTT. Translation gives CASSLDSGTSTEAFF. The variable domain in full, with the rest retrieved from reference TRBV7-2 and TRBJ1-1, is GAGVSQSPSNKVTEKGKDVELRCDPISGHTALYWYRQSLGQGLEFLIYFQGNSAPDKSGLPSDRFSAERTGGSVSTLTIQRTQQEDSAVYLCASSLDSGTSTEAFFGQGTRLTVV.

The CDR3 protein is CASSYRGLGEKLFF. The CDR3 DNA sequence: TGTGCCAGCAGTTACAGGGGGCTAGGGGAAAAACTGTTTTTT. The gene calls are TRBV12-3 or TRBV12-4 and TRBJ1-4; 9 bases fit TRBD1. CDR3 length equals 14 residues. Trimming removed 4 bases from V and 8 bases from J; junction bases left unmatched: 5.

The CDR3, as DNA: TGCAGTGCTAGAGTATCCGAGGGTAGCAATCAGCCCCAGCATTTT. Its translation: CSARVSEGSNQPQHF. This chain joins TRBV20-1 and TRBJ1-5; D not certain. CDR1 and CDR2 (germline): DFQATT, SNEGSKA (reference sequence). The CDR3 covers 15 residues. V dropped 1 base and J dropped 0 bases, with 10 bases sitting between them.

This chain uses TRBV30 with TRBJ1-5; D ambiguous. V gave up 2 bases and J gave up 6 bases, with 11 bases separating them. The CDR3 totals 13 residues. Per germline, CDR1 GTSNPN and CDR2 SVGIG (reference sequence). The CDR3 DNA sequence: TGTGCCTGGAGTTATGGTGTCAGTCAGCCCCAGCATTTT. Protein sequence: CAWSYGVSQPQHF.

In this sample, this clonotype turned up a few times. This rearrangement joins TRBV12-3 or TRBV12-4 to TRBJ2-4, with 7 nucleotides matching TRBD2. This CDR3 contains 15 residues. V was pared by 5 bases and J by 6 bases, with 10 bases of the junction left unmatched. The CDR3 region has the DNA TGTGCCAGCAGTCCCAACTCGGGGGGTTTAAACATTCAGTACTTC. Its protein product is CASSPNSGGLNIQYF.

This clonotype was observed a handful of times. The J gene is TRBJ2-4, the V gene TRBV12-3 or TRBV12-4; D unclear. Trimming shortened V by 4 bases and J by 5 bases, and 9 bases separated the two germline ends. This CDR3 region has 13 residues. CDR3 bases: TGTGCCAGCAGTTCACTCTCAGAAAACATTCAGTACTTC. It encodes CASSSLSENIQYF.

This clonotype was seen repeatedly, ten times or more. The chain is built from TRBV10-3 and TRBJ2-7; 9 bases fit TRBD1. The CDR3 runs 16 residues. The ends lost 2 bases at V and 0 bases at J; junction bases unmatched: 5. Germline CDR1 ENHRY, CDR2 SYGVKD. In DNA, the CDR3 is TGTGCCATCAGTGAGCCGGGACAGGGAAACTCCTACGAGCAGTACTTC. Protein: CAISEPGQGNSYEQYF.

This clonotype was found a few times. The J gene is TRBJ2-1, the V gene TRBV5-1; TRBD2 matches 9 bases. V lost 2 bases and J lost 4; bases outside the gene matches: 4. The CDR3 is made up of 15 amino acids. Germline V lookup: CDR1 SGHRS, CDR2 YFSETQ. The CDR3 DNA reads TGCGCCAGCAGCTTCACAGCGGGAGGTTACAATGAGCAGTTCTTC. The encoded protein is CASSFTAGGYNEQFF.

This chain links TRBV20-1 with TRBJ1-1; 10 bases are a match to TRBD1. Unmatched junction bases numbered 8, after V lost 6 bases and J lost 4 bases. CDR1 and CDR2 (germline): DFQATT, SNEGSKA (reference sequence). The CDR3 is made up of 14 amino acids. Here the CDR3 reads CSARTGGTATEAFF. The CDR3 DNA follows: TGCAGTGCGAGGACAGGGGGTACAGCCACTGAAGCTTTCTTT.